The rows below give T cell receptor beta chains drawn from one sample of a study of shared clonotypes between healthy human individuals. Measured with immunoSEQ multiplex PCR; TCRdb has only the in-frame clones, and not every one. The sample consists of roughly 1.4 million clones, 98% to 99% of them appearing once. Sequenced input: naive CD4+ T cells sorted from blood. The source of these receptors is a man aged 30 to 45 in good health. CDR3s include the opening cysteine and the closing phenylalanine or tryptophan. The D gene is left open where the match is weak. Part of the rows lack a size; the others show once, few, many or a class for expanded clones.

j_call: TRBJ2-7; d_call: NA; clone_size: NA; v_call: TRBV7-9; cdr3_nt: TGTGCCAGCAGCGTCCAACAGGTCTCCTACGAGCAGTACTTC; cdr3_aa: CASSVQQVSYEQYF
j_call: TRBJ1-5; d_call: TRBD1; clone_size: few; v_call: TRBV15; cdr3_nt: TGTGCCACCAGCCCAGACAGGGTAAGCAATCAGCCCCAGCATTTT; cdr3_aa: CATSPDRVSNQPQHF
j_call: TRBJ1-5; d_call: NA; clone_size: NA; v_call: TRBV19; cdr3_nt: TGTGCCAGTAGTATGTACGGGCAGGCCAGCAATCAGCCCCAGCATTTT; cdr3_aa: CASSMYGQASNQPQHF
j_call: TRBJ2-7; d_call: NA; clone_size: NA; v_call: TRBV7-3; cdr3_nt: TGTGCCAGCAGGAAGACAGGTAGCTCCTACGAGCAGTACTTC; cdr3_aa: CASRKTGSSYEQYF
j_call: TRBJ2-7; d_call: NA; clone_size: NA; v_call: TRBV5-4; cdr3_nt: TGTGCCAGCAGCAAAGTTCTTGGGGGAGGGGGCTACGAGCAGTACTTC; cdr3_aa: CASSKVLGGGGYEQYF
j_call: TRBJ2-7; d_call: NA; clone_size: NA; v_call: TRBV7-2; cdr3_nt: TGTGCCAGCAGCTTAGCTATGGCTAGCGTCCACGAGCAGTACTTC; cdr3_aa: CASSLAMASVHEQYF
j_call: TRBJ1-1; d_call: NA; clone_size: NA; v_call: TRBV7-9; cdr3_nt: TGTGCCAGCAGGCCAAGAGGCGGTACAACTGAAGCTTTCTTT; cdr3_aa: CASRPRGGTTEAFF
j_call: TRBJ1-1; d_call: NA; clone_size: NA; v_call: TRBV5-1; cdr3_nt: TGCGCCAGCAGCTTGGATCCGTCAACCTCGAACACTGAAGCTTTCTTT; cdr3_aa: CASSLDPSTSNTEAFF
j_call: TRBJ1-2; d_call: NA; clone_size: NA; v_call: TRBV21-1; cdr3_nt: TGTGCCAGCAGCGCTCCGACAGGAGACTATGGCTACACCTTC; cdr3_aa: CASSAPTGDYGYTF
j_call: TRBJ1-1; d_call: NA; clone_size: NA; v_call: TRBV10-1; cdr3_nt: TGCGCCAGCAGAACAGGGTTGAACACTGAAGCTTTCTTT; cdr3_aa: CASRTGLNTEAFF
j_call: TRBJ2-7; d_call: NA; clone_size: NA; v_call: TRBV28; cdr3_nt: TGTGCCAGCAGTGTAACGACAGGTCTGCAGTACTTC; cdr3_aa: CASSVTTGLQYF
j_call: TRBJ2-2; d_call: NA; clone_size: NA; v_call: TRBV11-2; cdr3_nt: TGTGCCAGCAGCCCCCCCGCCCCCGGGGAGCTGTTTTTT; cdr3_aa: CASSPPAPGELFF
j_call: TRBJ2-1; d_call: TRBD2; clone_size: NA; v_call: TRBV9; cdr3_nt: TGTGCCAGCAGCGTATCTAGCGGGAGTGGGTATGAGCAGTTCTTC; cdr3_aa: CASSVSSGSGYEQFF
j_call: TRBJ2-1; d_call: NA; clone_size: once; v_call: TRBV6-5; cdr3_nt: TGTGCCAGCAGTTATCGCGGACAGCAATACAATGAGCAGTTCTTC; cdr3_aa: CASSYRGQQYNEQFF
j_call: TRBJ2-5; d_call: NA; clone_size: NA; v_call: TRBV2; cdr3_nt: TGTGCCAGCAGTAGAGAGACCCAGTACTTC; cdr3_aa: CASSRETQYF
j_call: TRBJ2-1; d_call: NA; clone_size: NA; v_call: TRBV18; cdr3_nt: TGTGCCAGCTCACCTCCAGGGTCCTACAATGAGCAGTTCTTC; cdr3_aa: CASSPPGSYNEQFF
j_call: TRBJ2-5; d_call: TRBD1; clone_size: NA; v_call: TRBV4-3; cdr3_nt: TGCGCCAGCAGCCCGGGACAGGGACAAGAGACCCAGTACTTC; cdr3_aa: CASSPGQGQETQYF
j_call: TRBJ2-3; d_call: NA; clone_size: NA; v_call: TRBV7-9; cdr3_nt: TGTGCCAGCAGCTTTAGCGGAAACACAGATACGCAGTATTTT; cdr3_aa: CASSFSGNTDTQYF
j_call: TRBJ1-2; d_call: TRBD1; clone_size: NA; v_call: TRBV5-4; cdr3_nt: TGTGCCAGCAGCTTGGGGGTTGGACAGGGAAACTATGGCTACACCTTC; cdr3_aa: CASSLGVGQGNYGYTF
j_call: TRBJ1-2; d_call: NA; clone_size: NA; v_call: TRBV10-1; cdr3_nt: TGCGCCAGCAGAGACAGGACAGCGTTAAACTATGGCTACACCTTC; cdr3_aa: CASRDRTALNYGYTF
j_call: TRBJ2-3; d_call: TRBD2; clone_size: NA; v_call: TRBV7-6; cdr3_nt: TGTGCCAGCAGCTTAGTTCCTAGCGGGAGAACAGATACGCAGTATTTT; cdr3_aa: CASSLVPSGRTDTQYF
j_call: TRBJ2-7; d_call: NA; clone_size: NA; v_call: TRBV14; cdr3_nt: TGTGCCAGCAGCCAAGTCCACCTTTGGACAACCTACGAGCAGTACTTC; cdr3_aa: CASSQVHLWTTYEQYF
j_call: TRBJ2-2; d_call: TRBD2; clone_size: once; v_call: TRBV9; cdr3_nt: TGTGCCAGCAGCGGACCCGGACTAGCGGGACACACCGGGGAGCTGTTTTTT; cdr3_aa: CASSGPGLAGHTGELFF
j_call: TRBJ1-5; d_call: NA; clone_size: NA; v_call: TRBV28; cdr3_nt: TGTGCCAGCAGAACGGGGTCTTATAGCAATCAGCCCCAGCATTTT; cdr3_aa: CASRTGSYSNQPQHF
j_call: TRBJ1-2; d_call: NA; clone_size: once; v_call: TRBV7-9; cdr3_nt: TGTGCCAGCAGCTTTGCCAGGGGCCCTAACTATGGCTACACCTTC; cdr3_aa: CASSFARGPNYGYTF
j_call: TRBJ2-7; d_call: NA; clone_size: NA; v_call: TRBV10-3; cdr3_nt: TGTGCCACTCAGGGCTCCTACGAGCAGTACTTC; cdr3_aa: CATQGSYEQYF
j_call: TRBJ2-3; d_call: NA; clone_size: NA; v_call: TRBV7-9; cdr3_nt: TGTGCCAGCAGCCCCGACCCCGCGGCAGATACGCAGTATTTT; cdr3_aa: CASSPDPAADTQYF
j_call: TRBJ2-1; d_call: TRBD2; clone_size: NA; v_call: TRBV5-1; cdr3_nt: TGCGCCAGCAGCCACCCCCCACCCGCTAGCGGCGGGTGGTTCAATGAGCAGTTCTTC; cdr3_aa: CASSHPPPASGGWFNEQFF
j_call: TRBJ2-1; d_call: NA; clone_size: NA; v_call: TRBV28; cdr3_nt: TGTGCCAGCAGTTTATATGCCCGGGATGAGCAGTTCTTC; cdr3_aa: CASSLYARDEQFF
j_call: TRBJ1-2; d_call: NA; clone_size: NA; v_call: TRBV4-3; cdr3_nt: TGCGCCAGCAGGCCCCGGGAGGGTGGCTACACCTTC; cdr3_aa: CASRPREGGYTF
j_call: TRBJ2-7; d_call: TRBD2; clone_size: NA; v_call: TRBV30; cdr3_nt: TGTGCCTGGAGGATTTGGACTAGCGGGAGTTCGTGGGCCTACGAGCAGTACTTC; cdr3_aa: CAWRIWTSGSSWAYEQYF
j_call: TRBJ2-1; d_call: TRBD1; clone_size: NA; v_call: TRBV10-3; cdr3_nt: TGTGCCATCAGAAGACACAGGGGGCTCTCCTACAATGAGCAGTTCTTC; cdr3_aa: CAIRRHRGLSYNEQFF
j_call: TRBJ1-3; d_call: NA; clone_size: NA; v_call: TRBV6-5; cdr3_nt: TGTGCCAGCAGTTCACGACAGATCTCTGGAAACACCATATATTTT; cdr3_aa: CASSSRQISGNTIYF
j_call: TRBJ2-2; d_call: TRBD2; clone_size: NA; v_call: TRBV15; cdr3_nt: TGTGCCACCAGCAGATCCCCGGGACTAGACAACACCGGGGAGCTGTTTTTT; cdr3_aa: CATSRSPGLDNTGELFF
j_call: TRBJ1-2; d_call: NA; clone_size: NA; v_call: TRBV11-2; cdr3_nt: TGTGCCAGCAGCCGAATAGGTGGCGGAATCTATGGCTACACCTTC; cdr3_aa: CASSRIGGGIYGYTF
j_call: TRBJ1-4; d_call: TRBD1; clone_size: NA; v_call: TRBV28; cdr3_nt: TGTGCCAGCAGTTTGGGGGGAACAGGGGGTGAAAAACTGTTTTTT; cdr3_aa: CASSLGGTGGEKLFF
j_call: TRBJ2-2; d_call: TRBD2; clone_size: NA; v_call: TRBV14; cdr3_nt: TGTGCCAGCAGCTGGCGGCTTGGGCGGGAGTTCTCCGGGGAGCTGTTTTTT; cdr3_aa: CASSWRLGREFSGELFF
j_call: TRBJ2-3; d_call: NA; clone_size: NA; v_call: TRBV30; cdr3_nt: TGTGCCTTAGCCCCGAGGACAGATACGCAGTATTTT; cdr3_aa: CALAPRTDTQYF
j_call: TRBJ1-5; d_call: TRBD1; clone_size: NA; v_call: TRBV6-1; cdr3_nt: TGTGCCAGCAGACCTGGGACAGCCTATCAGCCCCAGCATTTT; cdr3_aa: CASRPGTAYQPQHF
j_call: TRBJ2-7; d_call: NA; clone_size: NA; v_call: TRBV18; cdr3_nt: TGTGCCAGCTCACCACCGACCGATCTAGGGAGGTCCTACGAGCAGTACTTC; cdr3_aa: CASSPPTDLGRSYEQYF
j_call: TRBJ1-2; d_call: NA; clone_size: NA; v_call: TRBV19; cdr3_nt: TGTGCCAGTAGTCAGGCCGGGGCAGCAATGAACTATGGCTACACCTTC; cdr3_aa: CASSQAGAAMNYGYTF
j_call: TRBJ1-1; d_call: NA; clone_size: NA; v_call: TRBV6-5; cdr3_nt: TGTGCCAGCAGATGGAACACTGAAGCTTTCTTT; cdr3_aa: CASRWNTEAFF
j_call: TRBJ2-7; d_call: NA; clone_size: NA; v_call: TRBV2; cdr3_nt: TGTGCCAGCAAGGAACTAGGTTCCGAGCAGTACTTC; cdr3_aa: CASKELGSEQYF
j_call: TRBJ2-7; d_call: NA; clone_size: NA; v_call: TRBV18; cdr3_nt: TGTGCCAGCTCACCACTGAGCCCCTACGAGCAGTACTTC; cdr3_aa: CASSPLSPYEQYF
j_call: TRBJ2-7; d_call: NA; clone_size: NA; v_call: TRBV7-2; cdr3_nt: TGTGCCAGCAGCTATAGCGTGATGGAGGGTTACGAGCAGTACTTC; cdr3_aa: CASSYSVMEGYEQYF
j_call: TRBJ2-1; d_call: TRBD2; clone_size: NA; v_call: TRBV5-1; cdr3_nt: TGCGCCAGCAGCCCACAGACTAGCGGGAGGGTCAATGAGCAGTTCTTC; cdr3_aa: CASSPQTSGRVNEQFF
j_call: TRBJ2-2; d_call: NA; clone_size: NA; v_call: TRBV6-6; cdr3_nt: TGTGCCAGCAGTTACCAGAGGGGGGATGGCGGGGAGCTGTTTTTT; cdr3_aa: CASSYQRGDGGELFF
j_call: TRBJ2-1; d_call: TRBD2; clone_size: few; v_call: TRBV28; cdr3_nt: TGTGCCAGCAGTGGCGGGAGCTCCTACAATGAGCAGTTCTTC; cdr3_aa: CASSGGSSYNEQFF
j_call: TRBJ2-1; d_call: TRBD2; clone_size: NA; v_call: TRBV10-2; cdr3_nt: TGCGCCAGCAGGACAAAAGCGGGAGCGGTTATAGAGCAGTTCTTC; cdr3_aa: CASRTKAGAVIEQFF
j_call: TRBJ1-1; d_call: NA; clone_size: NA; v_call: TRBV9; cdr3_nt: TGTGCCAGCAGCGTAGTTTGGGCGGGGGACACTGAAGCTTTCTTT; cdr3_aa: CASSVVWAGDTEAFF